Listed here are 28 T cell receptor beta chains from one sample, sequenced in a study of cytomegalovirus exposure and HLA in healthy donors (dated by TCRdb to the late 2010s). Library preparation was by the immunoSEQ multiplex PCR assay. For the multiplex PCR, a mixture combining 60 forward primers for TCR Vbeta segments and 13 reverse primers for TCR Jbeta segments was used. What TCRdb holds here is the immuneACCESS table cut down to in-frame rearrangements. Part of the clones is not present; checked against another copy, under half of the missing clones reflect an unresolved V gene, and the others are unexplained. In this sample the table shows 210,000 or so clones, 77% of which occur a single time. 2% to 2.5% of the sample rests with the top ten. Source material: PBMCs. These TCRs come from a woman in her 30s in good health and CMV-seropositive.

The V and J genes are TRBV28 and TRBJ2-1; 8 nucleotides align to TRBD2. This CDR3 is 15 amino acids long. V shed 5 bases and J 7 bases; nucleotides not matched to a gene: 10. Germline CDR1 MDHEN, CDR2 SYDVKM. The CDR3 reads CASSQPGLGGNEQFF. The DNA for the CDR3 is TGTGCCAGCAGTCAGCCGGGACTAGGGGGAAATGAGCAGTTCTTC.

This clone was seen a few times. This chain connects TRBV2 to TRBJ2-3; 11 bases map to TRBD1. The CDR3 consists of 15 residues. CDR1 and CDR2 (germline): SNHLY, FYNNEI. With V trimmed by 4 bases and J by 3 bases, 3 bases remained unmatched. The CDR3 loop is CASSGTGGWTDTQYF. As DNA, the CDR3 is TGTGCCAGCAGTGGGACAGGGGGCTGGACAGATACGCAGTATTTT.

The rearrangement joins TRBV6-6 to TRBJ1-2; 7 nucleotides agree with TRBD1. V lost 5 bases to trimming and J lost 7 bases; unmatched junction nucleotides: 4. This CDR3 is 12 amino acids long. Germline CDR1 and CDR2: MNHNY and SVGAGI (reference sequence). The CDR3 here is CASSQQGSGYTF. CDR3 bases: TGTGCCAGCAGTCAACAGGGGTCTGGCTACACCTTC.

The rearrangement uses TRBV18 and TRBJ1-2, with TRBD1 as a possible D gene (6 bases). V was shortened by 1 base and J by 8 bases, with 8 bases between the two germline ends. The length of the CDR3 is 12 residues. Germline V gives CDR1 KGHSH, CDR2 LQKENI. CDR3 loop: CASSPRGQGYTF. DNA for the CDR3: TGTGCCAGCTCACCACGGGGGCAGGGCTACACCTTC.

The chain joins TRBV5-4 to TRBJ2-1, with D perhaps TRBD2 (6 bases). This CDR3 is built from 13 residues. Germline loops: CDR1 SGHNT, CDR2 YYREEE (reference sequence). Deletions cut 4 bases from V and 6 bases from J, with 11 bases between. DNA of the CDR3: TGTGCCAGCAGCCCGGGACTCCCCAATGAGCAGTTCTTC. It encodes CASSPGLPNEQFF.

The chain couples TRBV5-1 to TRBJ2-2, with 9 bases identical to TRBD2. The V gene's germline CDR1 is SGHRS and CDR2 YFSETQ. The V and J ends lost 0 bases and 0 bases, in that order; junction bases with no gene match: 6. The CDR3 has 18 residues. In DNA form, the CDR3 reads TGCGCCAGCAGCTTGGTGGGTCTAGCGGGGTCGAACACCGGGGAGCTGTTTTTT. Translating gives CASSLVGLAGSNTGELFF. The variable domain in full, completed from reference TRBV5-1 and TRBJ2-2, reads KAGVTQTPRYLIKTRGQQVTLSCSPISGHRSVSWYQQTPGQGLQFLFEYFSETQRNKGNFPGRFSGRQFSNSRSEMNVSTLELGDSALYLCASSLVGLAGSNTGELFFGEGSRLTVL.

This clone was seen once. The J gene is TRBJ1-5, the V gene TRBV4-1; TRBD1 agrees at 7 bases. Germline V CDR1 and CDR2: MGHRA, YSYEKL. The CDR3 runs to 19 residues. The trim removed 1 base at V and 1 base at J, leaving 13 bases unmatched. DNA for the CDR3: TGCGCCAGCAGCCAAGTTGGAGGGGCAGGGGGATGGAGCAATCAGCCCCAGCATTTT. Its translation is CASSQVGGAGGWSNQPQHF.

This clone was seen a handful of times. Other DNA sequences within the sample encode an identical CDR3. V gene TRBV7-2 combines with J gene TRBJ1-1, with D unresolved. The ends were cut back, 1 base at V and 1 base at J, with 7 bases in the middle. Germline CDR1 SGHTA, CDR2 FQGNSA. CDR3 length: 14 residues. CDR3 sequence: CASSLVAGNTEAFF. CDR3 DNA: TGTGCCAGCAGCTTAGTGGCAGGGAACACTGAAGCTTTCTTT. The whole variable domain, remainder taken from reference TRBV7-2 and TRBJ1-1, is GAGVSQSPSNKVTEKGKDVELRCDPISGHTALYWYRQSLGQGLEFLIYFQGNSAPDKSGLPSDRFSAERTGGSVSTLTIQRTQQEDSAVYLCASSLVAGNTEAFFGQGTRLTVV.

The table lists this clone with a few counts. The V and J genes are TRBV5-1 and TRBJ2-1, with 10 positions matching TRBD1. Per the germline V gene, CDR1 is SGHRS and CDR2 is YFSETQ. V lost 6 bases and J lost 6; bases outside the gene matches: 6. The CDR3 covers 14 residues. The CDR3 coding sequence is TGCGCCAGCATCAAAGGACAGGGGGGCAATGAGCAGTTCTTC. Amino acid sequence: CASIKGQGGNEQFF. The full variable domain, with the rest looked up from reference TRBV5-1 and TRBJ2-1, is KAGVTQTPRYLIKTRGQQVTLSCSPISGHRSVSWYQQTPGQGLQFLFEYFSETQRNKGNFPGRFSGRQFSNSRSEMNVSTLELGDSALYLCASIKGQGGNEQFFGPGTRLTVL.

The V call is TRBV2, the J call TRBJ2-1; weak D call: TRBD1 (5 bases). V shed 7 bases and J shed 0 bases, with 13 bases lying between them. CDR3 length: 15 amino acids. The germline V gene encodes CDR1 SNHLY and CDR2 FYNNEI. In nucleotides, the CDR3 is TGTGCCAGCAATACAGGCAGACTCTCCTACAATGAGCAGTTCTTC. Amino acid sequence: CASNTGRLSYNEQFF.

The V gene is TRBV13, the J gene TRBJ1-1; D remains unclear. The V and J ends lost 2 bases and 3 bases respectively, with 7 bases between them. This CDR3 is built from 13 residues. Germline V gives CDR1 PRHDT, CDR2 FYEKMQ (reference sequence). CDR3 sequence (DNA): TGTGCCAGCAGCTTAATCCCGGACACTGAAGCTTTCTTT. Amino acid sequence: CASSLIPDTEAFF.

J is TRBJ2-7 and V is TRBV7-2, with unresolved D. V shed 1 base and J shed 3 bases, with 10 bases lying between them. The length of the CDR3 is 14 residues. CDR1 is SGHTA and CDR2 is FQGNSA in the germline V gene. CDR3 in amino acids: CASSLGISYYEQYF. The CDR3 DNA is TGTGCCAGCAGCTTAGGCATTAGTTACTACGAGCAGTACTTC.

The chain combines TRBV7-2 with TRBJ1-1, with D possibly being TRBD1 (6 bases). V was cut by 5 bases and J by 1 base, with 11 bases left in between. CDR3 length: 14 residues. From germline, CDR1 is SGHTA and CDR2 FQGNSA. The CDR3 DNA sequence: TGTGCCAGCAGCATAATCAGGGGGAACACTGAAGCTTTCTTT. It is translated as CASSIIRGNTEAFF. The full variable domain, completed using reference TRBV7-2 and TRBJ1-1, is GAGVSQSPSNKVTEKGKDVELRCDPISGHTALYWYRQSLGQGLEFLIYFQGNSAPDKSGLPSDRFSAERTGGSVSTLTIQRTQQEDSAVYLCASSIIRGNTEAFFGQGTRLTVV.

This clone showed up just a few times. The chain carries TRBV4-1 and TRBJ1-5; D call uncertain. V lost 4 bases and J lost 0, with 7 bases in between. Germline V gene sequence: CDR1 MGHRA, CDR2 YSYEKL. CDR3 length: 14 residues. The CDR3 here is CASSLGYSNQPQHF. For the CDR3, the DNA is TGCGCCAGCAGCCTCGGGTATAGCAATCAGCCCCAGCATTTT.

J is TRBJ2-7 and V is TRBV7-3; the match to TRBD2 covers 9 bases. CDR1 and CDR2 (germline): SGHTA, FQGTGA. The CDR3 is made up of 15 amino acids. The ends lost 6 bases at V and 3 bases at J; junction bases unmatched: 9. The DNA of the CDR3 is TGTGCCAGCAGTCCCCGACTAGCGGCGATCTACGAGCAGTACTTC. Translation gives CASSPRLAAIYEQYF.

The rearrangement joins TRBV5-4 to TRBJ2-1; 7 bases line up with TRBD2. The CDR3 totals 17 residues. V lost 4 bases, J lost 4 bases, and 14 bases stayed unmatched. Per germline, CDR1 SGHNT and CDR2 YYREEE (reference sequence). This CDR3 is CASSLPPRLAVYNEQFF. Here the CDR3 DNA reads TGTGCCAGCAGCCTCCCACCCCGGCTAGCGGTTTACAATGAGCAGTTCTTC.

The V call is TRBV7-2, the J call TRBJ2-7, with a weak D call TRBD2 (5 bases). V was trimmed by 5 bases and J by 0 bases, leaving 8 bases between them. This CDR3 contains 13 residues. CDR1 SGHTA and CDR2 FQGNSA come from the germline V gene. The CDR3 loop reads CASSPDFSYEQYF. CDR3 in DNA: TGTGCCAGCAGCCCGGACTTCTCCTACGAGCAGTACTTC. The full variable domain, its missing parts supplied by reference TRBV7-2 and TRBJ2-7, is GAGVSQSPSNKVTEKGKDVELRCDPISGHTALYWYRQSLGQGLEFLIYFQGNSAPDKSGLPSDRFSAERTGGSVSTLTIQRTQQEDSAVYLCASSPDFSYEQYFGPGTRLTVT.

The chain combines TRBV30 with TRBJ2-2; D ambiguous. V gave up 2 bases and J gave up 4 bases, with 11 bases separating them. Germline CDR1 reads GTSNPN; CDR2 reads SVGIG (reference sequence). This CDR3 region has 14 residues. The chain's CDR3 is CAWSYDTRTGELFF. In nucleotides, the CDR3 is TGTGCCTGGAGTTATGACACTCGCACCGGGGAGCTGTTTTTT.

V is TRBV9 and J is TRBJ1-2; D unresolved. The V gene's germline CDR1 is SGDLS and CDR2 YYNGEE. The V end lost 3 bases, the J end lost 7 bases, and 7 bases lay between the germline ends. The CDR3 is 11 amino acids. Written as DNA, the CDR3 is TGTGCCAGCAGCGCGAGTTTTGGCTACACCTTC. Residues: CASSASFGYTF.

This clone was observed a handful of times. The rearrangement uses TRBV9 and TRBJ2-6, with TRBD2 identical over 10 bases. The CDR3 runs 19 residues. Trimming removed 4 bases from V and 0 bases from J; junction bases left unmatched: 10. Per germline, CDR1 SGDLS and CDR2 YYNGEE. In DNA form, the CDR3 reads TGTGCCAGCAGCACCACCTTAGCGGGAGGAAGCTCTGGGGCCAACGTCCTGACTTTC. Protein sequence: CASSTTLAGGSSGANVLTF. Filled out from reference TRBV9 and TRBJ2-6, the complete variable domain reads DSGVTQTPKHLITATGQRVTLRCSPRSGDLSVYWYQQSLDQGLQFLIQYYNGEERAKGNILERFSAQQFPDLHSELNLSSLELGDSALYFCASSTTLAGGSSGANVLTFGAGSRLTVL.

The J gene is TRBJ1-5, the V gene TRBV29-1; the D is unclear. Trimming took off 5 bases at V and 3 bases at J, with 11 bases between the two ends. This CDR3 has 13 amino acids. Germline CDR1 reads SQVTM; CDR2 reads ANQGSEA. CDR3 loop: CSVSGPNNQPQHF. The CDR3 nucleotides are TGCAGCGTTAGTGGGCCTAACAATCAGCCCCAGCATTTT.

The CDR3 region is CASSLFGWEQYF. The CDR3 DNA follows: TGTGCCAGCAGCTTATTCGGGTGGGAGCAGTACTTC. V usage is TRBV7-9 and J usage is TRBJ2-7; D is unresolved. The germline V and J ends were trimmed by 2 bases and 7 bases, with 9 bases remaining between them. The CDR3 contains 12 residues. In germline, CDR1 is SEHNR, CDR2 FQNEAQ (reference sequence).

DNA of the CDR3: TGTGCCAGCAGCGTCTCCCGTTGGGGGGATACCGGGGAGCTGTTTTTT. It yields the protein CASSVSRWGDTGELFF. The V call is TRBV7-3, the J call TRBJ2-2; D is possibly TRBD2 (6 bases). The CDR3 extends over 16 amino acids. Germline V gene lookup returns CDR1 SGHTA and CDR2 FQGTGA. With 5 bases removed from V and 5 bases from J, the gap between germline ends came to 18 bases.

CDR3 residues: CASSFAVRETQYF. The CDR3 DNA sequence: TGTGCCAGCAGTTTTGCGGTTAGGGAGACCCAGTACTTC. The chain carries TRBV28 and TRBJ2-5, with D unclear. The germline V gene encodes CDR1 MDHEN and CDR2 SYDVKM. The CDR3 runs 13 residues. Trimming shortened V by 3 bases and J by 5 bases, and 10 bases separated the two germline ends.

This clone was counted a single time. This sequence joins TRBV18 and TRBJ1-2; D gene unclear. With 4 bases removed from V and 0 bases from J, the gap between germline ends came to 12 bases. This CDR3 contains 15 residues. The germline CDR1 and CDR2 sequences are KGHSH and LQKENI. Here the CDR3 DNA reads TGTGCCAGCTCACTCCTAGGCCCGGCTAACTATGGCTACACCTTC. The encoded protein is CASSLLGPANYGYTF. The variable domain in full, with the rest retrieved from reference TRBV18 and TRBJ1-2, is NAGVMQNPRHLVRRRGQEARLRCSPMKGHSHVYWYRQLPEEGLKFMVYLQKENIIDESGMPKERFSAEFPKEGPSILRIQQVVRGDSAAYFCASSLLGPANYGYTFGSGTRLTVV.

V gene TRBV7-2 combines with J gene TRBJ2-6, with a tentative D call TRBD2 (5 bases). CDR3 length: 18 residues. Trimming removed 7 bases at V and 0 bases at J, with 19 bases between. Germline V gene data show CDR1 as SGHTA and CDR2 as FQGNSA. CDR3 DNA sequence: TGTGCCAGCAACCCCCGCCGAGGAGGTAGCTCTGGGGCCAACGTCCTGACTTTC. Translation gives CASNPRRGGSSGANVLTF.

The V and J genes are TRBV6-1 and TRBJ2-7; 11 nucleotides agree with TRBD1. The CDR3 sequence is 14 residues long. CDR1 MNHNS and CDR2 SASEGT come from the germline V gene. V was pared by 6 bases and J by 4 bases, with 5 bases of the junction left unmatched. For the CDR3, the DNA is TGTGCCAGCAGAGGGACAGGGGGAAGTTACGAGCAGTACTTC. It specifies CASRGTGGSYEQYF.

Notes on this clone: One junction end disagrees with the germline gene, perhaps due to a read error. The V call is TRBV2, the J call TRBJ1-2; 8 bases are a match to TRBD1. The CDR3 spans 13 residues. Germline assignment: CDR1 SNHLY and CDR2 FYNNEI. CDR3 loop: CAGSVQGVGGYTF. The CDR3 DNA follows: TGTGCCGGCAGCGTACAGGGGGTAGGGGGCTACACCTTC.